A single sample is the source of the 19 T cell receptor beta chains below, sequenced in a study of OX40 agonist ivuxolimab in advanced cancers. Repertoires were generated with immunoSEQ multiplex PCR, while TCRdb's copy carries only in-frame clones and drops some. The sample yields tens of thousands of clones, about 88% seen once. This material consisted of CD4+ or CD8+ T cells sorted from blood, taken in a trial of the OX40 agonist ivuxolimab. The receptors here all came from an adult with an advanced solid tumor such as melanoma, head and neck, liver or kidney cancer.

The chain joins TRBV13 to TRBJ2-7; possible D gene TRBD2, 6 bases. The CDR3 loop spans 13 amino acids. Germline CDR1 and CDR2: PRHDT and FYEKMQ (reference sequence). The germline V and J ends were trimmed by 3 bases and 7 bases, with 13 bases remaining between them. The CDR3 is CASSFDGRAEQYF. Here the CDR3 DNA reads TGTGCCAGCAGCTTCGACGGGAGAGCTGAGCAGTACTTC.

This chain uses TRBV7-3 with TRBJ1-2; 10 nucleotides match TRBD1. The CDR3 totals 13 residues. Trimming cost V 5 bases and J 8 bases; bases outside gene matches: 5. Germline V gives CDR1 SGHTA, CDR2 FQGTGA. The CDR3 nucleotides are TGTGCCAGCAGCACGGACAGGGGGGAAGGCTACACCTTC. The encoded protein is CASSTDRGEGYTF.

The V gene is TRBV6-6, the J gene TRBJ2-3; D not resolved. Per germline, CDR1 MNHNY and CDR2 SVGAGI (reference sequence). The V end lost 6 bases, the J end lost 3 bases, and 7 bases lay between the germline ends. The CDR3 consists of 12 residues. CDR3 nucleotide sequence: TGTGCCAGCAGCCCCGGGACAGATACGCAGTATTTT. Translation gives CASSPGTDTQYF.

The rearrangement joins TRBV19 to TRBJ1-2, with D possibly TRBD1 on 5 matching bases. Trimming took 6 bases from V and 7 from J, leaving 21 bases between them. There are 15 residues in the CDR3. The germline V gene encodes CDR1 LNHDA and CDR2 SQIVND (reference sequence). The CDR3 DNA is TGTGCCAGTAGAACCGCAGGGTCCGCTTCTATTGGCTACACCTTC. This codes for CASRTAGSASIGYTF.

The chain uses TRBV27 and TRBJ1-2; D is uncertain. CDR3 length: 16 amino acids. V was shortened by 4 bases and J by 3 bases, with 18 bases between the two germline ends. CDR1 and CDR2 (germline): MNHEY, SMNVEV (reference sequence). The chain's CDR3 is CASSSAGWPRDYGYTF. Here the CDR3 DNA reads TGTGCCAGCAGTTCCGCCGGTTGGCCACGCGACTATGGCTACACCTTC.

The rearrangement joins TRBV11-3 to TRBJ2-7; 8 bases are a match to TRBD2. Germline lookup yields CDR1 SGHNT and CDR2 YENEEA. After removal of 4 bases from V and 5 bases from J, the junction contained 7 bases not matched to a gene. This CDR3 spans 14 amino acids. The CDR3 sequence is CASSSKRESDEQYF. The CDR3 DNA sequence: TGTGCCAGCAGCTCCAAGCGGGAGTCGGACGAGCAGTACTTC.

The V and J genes are TRBV6-4 and TRBJ1-2; no clear D gene. The CDR3 has 13 residues. The V and J ends lost 4 bases and 2 bases respectively, with 8 bases between them. Germline V gene sequence: CDR1 MRHNA, CDR2 SNTAGT. The CDR3 nucleotides read TGTGCCAGCAGTGCCGGACTGAACTATGGCTACACCTTC. This sequence encodes CASSAGLNYGYTF.

CDR3 amino acids: CASSLDPGGGSPLHF. The CDR3 DNA follows: TGTGCCAGCAGCTTAGATCCAGGGGGAGGCTCACCCCTCCACTTT. The chain recombines TRBV11-2 with TRBJ1-6; 7 bases match TRBD1. CDR1 is SGHAT and CDR2 is FQNNGV in the germline V gene. The trim removed 0 bases at V and 10 bases at J, leaving 6 bases unmatched. The CDR3 contains 15 residues.

The V and J genes are TRBV7-2 and TRBJ2-1, with 7 bases lining up with TRBD2. CDR1 and CDR2 (germline): SGHTA, FQGNSA. With 0 bases clipped from V and 4 bases from J, the junction kept 6 bases outside the gene matches. The CDR3 is 16 residues long. CDR3 region: CASSLASGGPYNEQFF. The CDR3 DNA sequence: TGTGCCAGCAGCTTAGCCTCGGGGGGTCCATACAATGAGCAGTTCTTC.

This chain links TRBV4-3 with TRBJ2-7; D is perhaps TRBD2 (7 bases). V lost 4 bases, J lost 3 bases, and 19 bases lay in between. CDR1 is LGHNA, CDR2 YSLEER, per germline. This CDR3 has 16 residues. The CDR3 bases are TGCGCCAGCAGCCTAGGCGCGGGGGCGTTCAGCTACGAGCAGTACTTC. This sequence encodes CASSLGAGAFSYEQYF.

V gene TRBV28 combines with J gene TRBJ1-2; D gene unclear. The CDR3 runs to 14 residues. The germline CDR1 and CDR2 sequences are MDHEN and SYDVKM. V was trimmed by 4 bases and J by 3 bases, leaving 12 bases between them. CDR3 protein: CASSSLGVDYGYTF. The CDR3 coding sequence is TGTGCCAGCAGTTCCCTGGGAGTTGACTATGGCTACACCTTC.

This clone appeared once. The junction and the germline gene differ at one end; a read error may be behind it. The rearrangement uses TRBV4-1 and TRBJ1-5, with D unresolved. The length of the CDR3 is 17 residues. CDR1 and CDR2 from the germline V gene are MGHRA and YSYEKL. CDR3 DNA: TGCGCCAGCAGCAAAGAGGTAGCCCACAATAGCAATCAGCCCCAGCATTTT. It yields the protein CASSKEVAHNSNQPQHF.

A note on this clone: No conserved phenylalanine or tryptophan is present at the end of the CDR3, so a read error is the likely explanation. The limits of the CDR3 on the DNA are not certain, so only TCRdb's listed CDR3 is given. V and J are TRBV7-9 and TRBJ1-1. Germline V lookup: CDR1 SEHNR, CDR2 FQNEAQ (reference sequence). Counting both end residues, the CDR3 totals 13 amino acids. CDR3: CASSSYRARFHAL.

The rearrangement uses TRBV7-8 and TRBJ2-7, with 7 nucleotides matching TRBD2. CDR3 length: 14 amino acids. Germline V CDR1 and CDR2: SGHVS, FQNEAQ. Trimming cost V 3 bases and J 3 bases; bases outside gene matches: 5. CDR3 region: CASSFTAGVYEQYF. CDR3 DNA sequence: TGTGCCAGCAGCTTCACGGCGGGGGTCTACGAGCAGTACTTC.

The chain links TRBV6-1 to TRBJ1-2; D ambiguous. The V end lost 4 bases, the J end lost 7 bases, and 13 bases lay between the germline ends. There are 13 residues in the CDR3. Germline lookup yields CDR1 MNHNS and CDR2 SASEGT. CDR3: CASSALSLGGYTF. The CDR3 bases are TGTGCCAGCAGTGCCCTCAGCCTTGGTGGCTACACCTTC.

This clone was counted once. J is TRBJ2-3 and V is TRBV29-1; 12 bases are a match to TRBD1. The CDR3 runs 15 residues. V shed 2 bases and J 8 bases; nucleotides not matched to a gene: 8. Germline values: CDR1 SQVTM, CDR2 ANQGSEA. CDR3 coding DNA: TGCAGCGTTGAATTAAAGGGACAGGGGGCGGGTACGCAGTATTTT. It translates to CSVELKGQGAGTQYF.

The CDR3 is CASSQDLTREGHKYF. As DNA, the CDR3 is TGCGCCAGCAGCCAAGATCTAACACGGGAGGGCCATAAGTACTTC. The J gene is TRBJ2-7, the V gene TRBV4-1, with 8 bases matching TRBD2. V lost 0 bases to trimming and J lost 11 bases; unmatched junction nucleotides: 12. The CDR3 totals 15 residues. Germline V gene data show CDR1 as MGHRA and CDR2 as YSYEKL.

The genes are TRBV19 and TRBJ1-1, with TRBD1 matching 7 bases. Germline assignment: CDR1 LNHDA and CDR2 SQIVND (reference sequence). The ends lost 7 bases at V and 5 bases at J; junction bases unmatched: 16. The CDR3 has 16 residues. CDR3 sequence reads: CASTTQGGAGHTEAFF. The CDR3 DNA is TGTGCCAGTACCACCCAGGGGGGGGCCGGACATACTGAAGCTTTCTTT.

The gene calls are TRBV15 and TRBJ2-5; 8 positions agree with TRBD2. V was clipped by 4 bases and J by 5 bases; unmatched bases: 6. Per the germline V gene, CDR1 is LNHNV and CDR2 is YYDKDF (reference sequence). This CDR3 has 14 residues. For the CDR3, the DNA is TGTGCCACCAGCACCCGGGGGGGGATGGAGACCCAGTACTTC. The encoded protein is CATSTRGGMETQYF. Full variable domain (missing parts from reference TRBV15 and TRBJ2-5): DAMVIQNPRYQVTQFGKPVTLSCSQTLNHNVMYWYQQKSSQAPKLLFHYYDKDFNNEADTPDNFQSRRPNTSFCFLDIRSPGLGDTAMYLCATSTRGGMETQYFGPGTRLLVL.